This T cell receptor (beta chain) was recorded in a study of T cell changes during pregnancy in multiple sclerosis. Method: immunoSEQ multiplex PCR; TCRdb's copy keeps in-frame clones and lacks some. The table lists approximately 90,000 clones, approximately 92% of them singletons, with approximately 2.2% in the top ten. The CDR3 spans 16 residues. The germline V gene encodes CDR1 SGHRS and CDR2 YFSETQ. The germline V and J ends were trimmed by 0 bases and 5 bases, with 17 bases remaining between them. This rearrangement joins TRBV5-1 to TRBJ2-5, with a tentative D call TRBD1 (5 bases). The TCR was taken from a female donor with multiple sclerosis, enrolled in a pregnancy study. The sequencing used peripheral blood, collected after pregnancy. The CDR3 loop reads CASSLGNTLKGETQYF. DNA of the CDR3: TGCGCCAGCAGCTTGGGAAATACCCTGAAGGGGGAGACCCAGTACTTC.